This T cell receptor beta chain was captured in a study of blood T cells in healthy people across ages (dated by TCRdb to 2013 to 2016). For context, the study as a whole: In model experiments, template switching captured roughly one uniquely barcoded TCR beta cDNA molecule for every two T cells. Age-related changes in TCR beta repertoire diversity were measured in the study by deep sequencing normalized with unique cDNA molecular identifiers. Donors were grouped into four age groups: young (average approximately 15 years), middle-aged (less than 40), aged (about 60) and long-lived (about 89). To avoid experimental bias, donors of different ages were randomly spread across the sequencing lanes. The study analyzed two additional independent replicas of 1 million unique cDNA reads from the same blood draw for two donors, one aged 18 to 30 and one aged 80 or older.

From the germline V gene (reference sequence), CDR1 is DFQATT and CDR2 is SNEGSKA. The germline ends are 12 bases apart after V is trimmed by 3 bases and J by 1 base. There are 14 amino acids in the CDR3, from cysteine to phenylalanine inclusive. This entry keeps only the CDR3 DNA: 42 bases, framed from base 1. Library method: 5' RACE. Sequencer: Illumina HiSeq 2500. The second PCR ran for roughly 7 to 12 cycles and used a J-beta primer mix along with a sample-barcoded 5' primer. A unique molecular identifier was introduced onto each TCR beta cDNA molecule by a template-switch 5' adaptor carrying 12 random nucleotides. At least 2.5 million CDR3-containing paired-end reads were obtained from each sample. First-strand cDNA was synthesized from all RNA with the Mint cDNA synthesis kit, primed by a TRBC-specific oligonucleotide. All cDNA was treated with uracil-DNA glycosylase and then went through a first 18-cycle PCR with the universal primers M1SS and BC2_uni_R. Concerning the study's data processing: Normalization of each sample was performed by random selection of 1 million high-quality reads, each carrying a distinct molecular identifier. Instead of being binned into consensus sequences, reads with shared molecular identifiers were discarded. MiTCR, set to a Q25 quality threshold and the strictest error-elimination algorithm, was used for CDR3 identification, clonotype clustering and error correction. Lower-bound total TCR beta diversity was estimated with a nonparametric unseen species model using Euler transformation. TCRdb took the public reads, trimmed them with fastp at Q25, ran MiXCR for clone calling and kept in-frame beta chains. Identical CDR3 proteins give one entry, which carries the most common genes and DNA. TCRdb's processing, not the authors', yielded these V and J calls. Within this sample are under 2,000,000 distinct CDR3 sequences, with 49% of them counted one time only. Together, the top ten hold over 2% of the sample.

In its sample, this clonotype was seen a few times. Its antigen is not yet known. The record has no base qualities; no much larger clone is one base away. The roughly 39 donors, aged 6 to 90 years, were systemically healthy Caucasian individuals from Russia. Approximately 10 milliliters of peripheral blood were collected from each donor into EDTA-treated Vacutainer tubes. Ficoll-Paque density-gradient centrifugation was used to isolate PBMCs, with at least 6.5 million per sample. Trizol reagent was used to extract total RNA from the PBMCs, yielding at least 5 micrograms per sample. Naive CD45RAhigh/CD27high T cell percentages were measured by flow cytometry on a PBMC aliquot from every donor. What the work shows at the level of the full study, not this receptor alone: Observed TCR beta diversity correlated strongly with the percentage of naive T cells measured by flow cytometry. Compared with the aged group, more naive CD4+ T cells, fewer expanded clones and increased TCR diversity were shown by the long-lived group, suggesting age selection. As age increased, observed TCR beta diversity per million T cells dropped in a roughly linear way, and a significant reduction was already evident by age roughly 40. Conclusive comparison of naive and antigen-experienced compartments was prevented by the profiling of bulk unsorted PBMCs. Donor CMV infection status was unknown, potentially confounding age-related changes in expanded clonotypes. Estimates of total diversity based on one million sequenced T cells were considered lower bounds and underestimates.

The receptor comes from a woman in her 40s in good health. Material for sequencing was blood. The V and J genes are TRBV20-1 and TRBJ2-5, with the D gene too uncertain to name. The sequenced DNA: TGCAGTGCTAGGCTTACAGTATCCCAAGAGACCCAGTACTTC. Translation gives CSARLTVSQETQYF.